This T cell receptor (beta chain) appears in the sequencing data of a study of patients and donors after allogeneic stem cell transplantation. The length of the CDR3 is 15 residues. J gave up 7 bases and V 3 bases, and 4 bases lay outside the gene matches. A single record per CDR3 protein comes from TCRdb applying MiXCR to the RT-PCR reads. The sample shows under 200,000 distinct CDR3 sequences, about 30% of them seen only once. Sequencing input: blood, either unsorted or a sorted T cell fraction (not recorded which). V and J are TRBV12-3 or TRBV12-4 and TRBJ2-1; 12 positions agree with TRBD2. The source is a human donor who was either an allogeneic HSCT recipient or a stem cell or donor lymphocyte infusion donor (not recorded which). It is not recorded whose cells these are; they may come from a transplant donor. The CDR3 loop is CASSFPSGGVNEQFF. The CDR3 bases are TGTGCCAGCAGTTTTCCTAGCGGGGGGGTTAATGAGCAGTTCTTC.